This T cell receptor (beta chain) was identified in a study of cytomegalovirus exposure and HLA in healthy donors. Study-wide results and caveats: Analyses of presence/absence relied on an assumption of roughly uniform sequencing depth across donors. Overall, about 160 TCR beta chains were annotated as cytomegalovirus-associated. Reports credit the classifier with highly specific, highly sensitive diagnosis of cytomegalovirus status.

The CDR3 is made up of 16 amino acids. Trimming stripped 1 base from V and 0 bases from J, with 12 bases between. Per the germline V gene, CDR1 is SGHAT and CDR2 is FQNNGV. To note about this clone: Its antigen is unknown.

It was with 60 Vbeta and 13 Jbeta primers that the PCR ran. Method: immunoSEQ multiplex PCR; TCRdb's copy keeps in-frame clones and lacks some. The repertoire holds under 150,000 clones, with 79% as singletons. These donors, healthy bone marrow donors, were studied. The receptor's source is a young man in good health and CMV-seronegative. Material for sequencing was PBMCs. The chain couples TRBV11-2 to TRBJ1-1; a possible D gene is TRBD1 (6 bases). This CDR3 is CASSLGGGPLNTEAFF. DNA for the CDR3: TGTGCCAGCAGCTTAGGCGGGGGGCCCTTGAACACTGAAGCTTTCTTT. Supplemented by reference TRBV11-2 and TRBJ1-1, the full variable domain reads EAGVAQSPRYKIIEKRQSVAFWCNPISGHATLYWYQQILGQGPKLLIQFQNNGVVDDSQLPKDRFSAERLKGVDSTLKIQPAKLEDSAVYLCASSLGGGPLNTEAFFGQGTRLTVV.